The next 17 T cell receptor beta chains were all read from a single sample in a study of regulatory T cells in long-lasting Graves disease (dated by TCRdb to the early 2020s). Libraries were built with multiplex PCR. Instrument on record: Illumina HiSeq 4000. TCR beta libraries were built with iRepertoire HTBI primers and Arm-PCR amplification of CDR3 regions. TCRdb reprocessed the public reads (quality trimming at Q25 with fastp, clone calling with MiXCR) and kept in-frame beta chains. Duplicate CDR3 protein sequences are folded into a single record with the most common DNA and genes. This sample has roughly 410,000 distinct CDR3 sequences in its table, and around 16% of those were observed once. The ten largest clonotypes hold about 8% of the sample. The sample's time point label, decoded: newly diagnosed GD, antithyroid drugs for less than 3 months. For both TCR sequencing and RNA sequencing, RNA was extracted from PBMCs in TRIzol.

These data also formed part of another study, on T cells in Graves' hyperthyroidism and ophthalmopathy.

The specimen was peripheral blood mononuclear cells (PBMCs), collected at new diagnosis, from a patient treated with antithyroid drugs. The receptors stem from a middle-aged woman with Graves disease. Donor details come from another sample of the same person, matched by shared clones.

The V gene is TRBV20-1, the J gene TRBJ2-3, with 8 bases lining up with TRBD1. CDR1 and CDR2 (germline): DFQATT, SNEGSKA (reference sequence). CDR3 length: 16 residues. CDR3 sequence: CNAQQAGTGDTDTQYF. The CDR3 DNA sequence: TGCAATGCGCAACAAGCTGGGACAGGAGACACAGATACGCAGTATTTT.

This clonotype was seen ten or more times. The chain recombines TRBV7-6 with TRBJ2-5; D ambiguous. V lost 2 bases to trimming and J lost 1 base, with 5 bases between them. Per the germline V gene, CDR1 is SGHVS and CDR2 is FNYEAQ. This CDR3 has 13 amino acids. The CDR3 DNA reads TGTGCCAGCAGCTTATGGCCCCAAGAGACCCAGTACTTC. Encoded protein: CASSLWPQETQYF.

There are many counts of this clonotype. V gene TRBV28 combines with J gene TRBJ2-3; 7 bases map to TRBD2. CDR3 length equals 15 residues. After removal of 6 bases from V and 9 bases from J, the junction contained 15 bases not matched to a gene. Germline V gives CDR1 MDHEN, CDR2 SYDVKM. The DNA for the CDR3 is TGTGCCAGCAGAGCCGACAGAACCTCGGGAGGCACGCAGTATTTT. Its translation is CASRADRTSGGTQYF.

This clonotype was seen at least ten times. The V call is TRBV3-1, the J call TRBJ2-7; 7 bases fit TRBD2. V dropped 8 bases and J dropped 6; count of bases not matched to a gene: 7. Germline V gives CDR1 LGHDT, CDR2 YNNKEL (reference sequence). This CDR3 is built from 12 residues. The CDR3 coding sequence is TGTGCCAGCGGGGGGGGGAGGTTCGAGCAGTACTTC. This codes for CASGGGRFEQYF.

This clonotype was seen only a few times. J is TRBJ1-1 and V is TRBV7-2, with 11 bases lining up with TRBD1. The germline CDR1 and CDR2 sequences are SGHTA and FQGNSA. J was trimmed by 5 bases and V by 4 bases; bases with no gene match: 9. This CDR3 is built from 16 residues. In DNA, the CDR3 is TGTGCCAGCAGCTCAAGTCGGACAGGGGGCGGAACTGAAGCTTTCTTT. Its translation is CASSSSRTGGGTEAFF.

About this clonotype itself: The CDR3 does not end in the conserved phenylalanine or tryptophan, so this is likely a read error. The genes are TRBV28 and TRBJ1-3; D not resolved. Germline assignment: CDR1 MDHEN and CDR2 SYDVKM. The CDR3 is 12 residues long. V lost 1 base, J lost 2 bases, and 0 bases lay in between. This CDR3 is CASSLSGNTIYS. The CDR3 region has the DNA TGTGCCAGCAGTTTATCTGGAAACACCATATATTCT.

Many counts were recorded for this clonotype. The gene calls are TRBV7-9 and TRBJ1-2; D perhaps matches TRBD1 (5 bases). CDR1 and CDR2 (germline): SEHNR, FQNEAQ (reference sequence). The CDR3 contains 13 residues. Trimming took 5 bases from V and 7 from J, leaving 14 bases between them. The CDR3 nucleotides read TGTGCCAGCAGCCTACCTCAGGGTGCTGGCTACACCTTC. It encodes CASSLPQGAGYTF. Drawing the rest from reference TRBV7-9 and TRBJ1-2, the complete variable domain is DTGVSQNPRHKITKRGQNVTFRCDPISEHNRLYWYRQTLGQGPEFLTYFQNEAQLEKSRLLSDRFSAERPKGSFSTLEIQRTEQGDSAMYLCASSLPQGAGYTFGSGTRLTVV.

The chain combines TRBV25-1 with TRBJ1-2, with 7 bases that match TRBD1. The CDR3 runs 15 residues. V lost 4 bases to trimming and J lost 3 bases; unmatched junction nucleotides: 8. Germline V CDR1 and CDR2: MGHDK, SYGVNS. CDR3 nucleotide sequence: TGTGCCAGCAGTGGGTACACAGGGGCTGACTATGGCTACACCTTC. Its protein is CASSGYTGADYGYTF.

This clonotype showed up just a few times. The V gene is TRBV15, the J gene TRBJ2-3; D is perhaps TRBD2 (6 bases). Germline lookup yields CDR1 LNHNV and CDR2 YYDKDF (reference sequence). This CDR3 spans 16 amino acids. The V end was cut by 5 bases, the J end by 4 bases, with 19 bases between. The CDR3 protein is CATSYPGVPGADTQYF. CDR3 nucleotides: TGTGCCACCAGCTACCCGGGGGTACCGGGTGCAGATACGCAGTATTTT.

V and J are TRBV11-2 and TRBJ1-2, with 9 bases lining up with TRBD1. The V gene's germline CDR1 is SGHAT and CDR2 FQNNGV. The CDR3 contains 15 residues. J was trimmed by 5 bases and V by 0 bases; bases with no gene match: 4. For the CDR3, the DNA is TGTGCCAGCAGCTTAGACCAGGACAGGGGTTATGGCTACACCTTC. Its protein is CASSLDQDRGYGYTF.

This clonotype was detected many times. The V gene is TRBV28, the J gene TRBJ2-3; D ambiguous. Germline CDR1 and CDR2: MDHEN and SYDVKM. Trimming removed 6 bases from V and 3 bases from J, with 7 bases in between. This CDR3 has 12 amino acids. CDR3 nucleotides: TGTGCCAGCAGACCTCATACAGATACGCAGTATTTT. This codes for CASRPHTDTQYF.

This clonotype showed up just a few times. The CDR3: CASSSGDRAVHEQYF. DNA for the CDR3: TGTGCCAGCAGTTCTGGGGACAGGGCGGTACACGAGCAGTACTTC. The chain has TRBV27 and TRBJ2-7, with 9 bases fitting TRBD1. V was clipped by 4 bases and J by 5 bases; unmatched bases: 9. The CDR3 is 15 residues long. The germline gives CDR1 MNHEY, CDR2 SMNVEV (reference sequence).

This clonotype appeared a few times. This chain connects TRBV6-6 to TRBJ2-3, with D unresolved. The CDR3 runs to 17 residues. The ends were cut back, 0 bases at V and 0 bases at J, with 13 bases in the middle. Germline CDR1 MNHNY, CDR2 SVGAGI (reference sequence). The CDR3 DNA reads TGTGCCAGCAGTTACTCGATCGTGGGAACTAGCACAGATACGCAGTATTTT. This translates into CASSYSIVGTSTDTQYF.

This clonotype has ten or more counts. The chain has TRBV7-2 and TRBJ2-7; 7 nucleotides align to TRBD1. This CDR3 contains 15 residues. CDR1 SGHTA and CDR2 FQGNSA come from the germline V gene. V lost 1 base and J lost 4; bases outside the gene matches: 7. The chain's CDR3 is CASSLGPGGGYEQYF. The CDR3 coding sequence is TGTGCCAGCAGCTTAGGCCCAGGGGGTGGGTACGAGCAGTACTTC.

Comment on this clonotype: This likely came from a read error, as a far larger clone is one base away. This chain connects TRBV11-1 to TRBJ2-3; D unresolved. The CDR3 extends over 14 amino acids. Germline-derived CDR1 and CDR2 are SGHAT and FQDESV (reference sequence). V lost 3 bases and J 4 bases, leaving 11 bases between the germline ends. The CDR3 here is CASSFALVADTQYF. The CDR3 coding sequence is TGTGCCAGCAGCTTTGCCCTAGTTGCAGATACGCAGTATTTT.

The chain couples TRBV2 to TRBJ1-4; possibly TRBD1 for D (6 bases). Germline CDR1 is SNHLY and CDR2 is FYNNEI. The length of the CDR3 is 15 residues. Trimming took off 7 bases at V and 6 bases at J, with 18 bases between the two ends. The CDR3 nucleotides read TGTGCCAGCACCCATAGCCGGGGGGGCTATGAAAAACTGTTTTTT. It encodes CASTHSRGGYEKLFF.

The V gene is TRBV4-3, the J gene TRBJ2-6; TRBD1 matches at 11 bases. Germline V gene sequence: CDR1 LGHNA, CDR2 YSLEER. The CDR3 length is 19 residues. V lost 4 bases to trimming and J lost 0 bases; unmatched junction nucleotides: 8. The CDR3 region is CASSPFFGTGGSGANVLTF. For the CDR3, the DNA is TGCGCCAGCAGCCCCTTTTTTGGGACAGGGGGCTCTGGGGCCAACGTCCTGACTTTC.